This entry describes one T cell receptor beta chain. This sample stems from a study of blood T cell repertoires in COVID-19. Background on the study: Samples representing acute and convalescent COVID-19 were sourced from the United States, Italy and Spain. The analysed material was cDNA or gDNA that came from T cells, B-cell-depleted T cells, or PBMCs.

V dropped 5 bases and J dropped 4 bases, with 20 bases sitting between them. Germline V CDR1 and CDR2: LNHDA, SQIVND (reference sequence). The CDR3 covers 16 residues. Repertoires were generated with immunoSEQ multiplex PCR, while TCRdb's copy carries only in-frame clones and drops some. The sample has roughly 100,000 clones; 65% to 85% are singletons. The genes are TRBV19 and TRBJ1-1, with D perhaps TRBD1 (6 bases). The TCR sequence derives from a man in his 70s with active or convalescent COVID-19. The material sequenced was peripheral blood. CDR3 loop: CASSLDSQGGGTEAFF. In DNA form, the CDR3 reads TGTGCCAGTAGTCTCGATTCACAGGGTGGGGGCACTGAAGCTTTCTTT.